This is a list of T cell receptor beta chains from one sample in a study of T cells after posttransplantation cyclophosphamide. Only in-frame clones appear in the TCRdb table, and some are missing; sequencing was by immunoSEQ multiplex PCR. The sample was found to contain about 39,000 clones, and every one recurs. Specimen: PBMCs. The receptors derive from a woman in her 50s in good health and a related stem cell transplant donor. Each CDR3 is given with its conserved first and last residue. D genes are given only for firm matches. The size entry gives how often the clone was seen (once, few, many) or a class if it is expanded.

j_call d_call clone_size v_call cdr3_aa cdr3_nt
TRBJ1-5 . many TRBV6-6 CASMGTSYSNQPQHF TGTGCCAGCATGGGGACATCTTATAGCAATCAGCCCCAGCATTTT
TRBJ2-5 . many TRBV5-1 CASSLAVVKETQYF TGCGCCAGCAGCTTGGCGGTGGTTAAAGAGACCCAGTACTTC
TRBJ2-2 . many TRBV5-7 CASSLGRGNPGELFF TGTGCCAGCAGCTTGGGGAGGGGAAACCCCGGGGAGCTGTTTTTT
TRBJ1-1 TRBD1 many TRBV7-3 CASSLDRGENTEAFF TGTGCCAGCAGCCTAGACAGGGGCGAGAACACTGAAGCTTTCTTT
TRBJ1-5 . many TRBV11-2 CASSLDIGAISNQPQHF TGTGCCAGCAGCTTAGATATAGGGGCCATTAGCAATCAGCCCCAGCATTTT
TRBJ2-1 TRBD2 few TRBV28 CASTEIAGETNEQFF TGTGCCAGCACCGAAATAGCGGGGGAAACAAATGAGCAGTTCTTC
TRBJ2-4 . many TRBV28 CASRKRVTKNIQYF TGTGCCAGCCGCAAGCGGGTTACGAAAAACATTCAGTACTTC
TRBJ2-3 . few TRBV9 CASSEGGSDTQYF TGTGCCAGCAGCGAGGGCGGGTCAGATACGCAGTATTTT
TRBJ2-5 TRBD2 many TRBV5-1 CASSLTSGEDTQYF TGCGCCAGCAGCCTGACTAGCGGGGAGGACACCCAGTACTTC
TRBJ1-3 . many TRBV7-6 CASSLMTSALSGNTIYF TGTGCCAGCAGCTTAATGACATCAGCTCTCTCTGGAAACACCATATATTTT
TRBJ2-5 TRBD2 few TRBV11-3 CASSLGLAGGETQYF TGTGCCAGCAGCTTAGGACTAGCGGGGGGAGAGACCCAGTACTTC
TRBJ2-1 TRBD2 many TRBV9 CASSPRLAGAYNEQFF TGTGCCAGCAGCCCCAGACTAGCGGGGGCGTACAATGAGCAGTTCTTC
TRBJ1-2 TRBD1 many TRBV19 CASSIQGVPLVTF TGTGCCAGTAGTATCCAGGGGGTGCCCCTGGTCACCTTC
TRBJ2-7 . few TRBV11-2 CASSPLGGAGPYEQYF TGTGCCAGCAGCCCGTTAGGGGGAGCGGGACCCTACGAGCAGTACTTC
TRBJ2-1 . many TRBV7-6 CASSLAGSLNEQFF TGTGCCAGCAGCTTGGCGGGGTCCCTCAATGAGCAGTTCTTC
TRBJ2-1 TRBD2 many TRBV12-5 CATTGRGEYNEQFF TGTGCTACAACGGGGCGGGGGGAGTACAATGAGCAGTTCTTC
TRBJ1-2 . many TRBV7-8 CASSRAGEGGYTF TGTGCCAGCAGTAGAGCGGGGGAAGGTGGCTACACCTTC
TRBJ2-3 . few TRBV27 CASSLMGGTLADTQYF TGTGCCAGCAGTTTAATGGGGGGAACCCTGGCCGATACGCAGTATTTT
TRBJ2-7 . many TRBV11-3 CASSFQYEQYF TGTGCCAGCAGCTTCCAGTACGAGCAGTACTTC
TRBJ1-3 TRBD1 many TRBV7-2 CASSKDTGARGNTIYF TGTGCCAGCAGCAAAGATACAGGGGCGCGGGGAAACACCATATATTTT
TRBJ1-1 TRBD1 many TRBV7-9 CASSRDSVNTEAFF TGTGCCAGCAGTCGGGACAGCGTGAACACTGAAGCTTTCTTT